This TCR beta chain is from a study of blood T cell repertoires in COVID-19. The wider study: Samples came from the United States, Italy and Spain, spanning acute and convalescent COVID-19. T cells, B-cell-depleted T cells, or PBMCs supplied cDNA or gDNA.

As originally analysed: Amplifying reference gene primers gave estimates of nucleated cell counts. The data were produced by immunoSEQ multiplex PCR, yet TCRdb's version contains in-frame clones alone and is incomplete. The DNA gave D and trimming, while V, J and clone size come from that table. Among roughly 30,000 clones listed, about 85% were seen once. The V end was cut by 1 base, the J end by 3 bases, with 19 bases between. This CDR3 comprises 17 residues. Germline CDR1 reads MNHEY; CDR2 reads SMNVEV (reference sequence). The chain recombines TRBV27 with TRBJ2-7; a weak D match, TRBD1 (5 bases). Input material: peripheral blood. The sequence derives from a human donor with acute or convalescent COVID-19. The donor label of this sample is uncertain. CDR3 amino acids: CASSLFSPTTVYYEQYF. The CDR3 region has the DNA TGTGCCAGCAGTTTATTCTCACCGACGACAGTATACTACGAGCAGTACTTC.